One sample yielded the 2 T cell receptor beta chains listed below, sequenced in a study of blood T cell repertoires in COVID-19. Assay: immunoSEQ multiplex PCR; the TCRdb copy retains only in-frame clones and omits some. Of 140,000 to 150,000 clones listed, around four fifths are singletons. The sequenced sample consisted of PBMCs or T cells enriched from blood (not recorded which). Receptors were obtained from a woman between 45 and 60 years old with acute COVID-19.

This clone is a singleton in its sample. The chain links TRBV7-6 to TRBJ2-3, with 9 positions matching TRBD2. V lost 3 bases to trimming and J lost 2 bases; unmatched junction nucleotides: 3. This CDR3 has 15 amino acids. Germline-derived CDR1 and CDR2 are SGHVS and FNYEAQ. CDR3: CASSLTSGYTDTQYF. The CDR3 DNA follows: TGTGCCAGCAGCTTGACTAGCGGATACACAGATACGCAGTATTTT.

This clone was counted a few times. The chain recombines TRBV2 with TRBJ2-6; no reliable D call. CDR1 SNHLY and CDR2 FYNNEI come from the germline V gene. The CDR3 covers 15 residues. V gave up 6 bases and J gave up 0 bases, with 9 bases separating them. The CDR3 region is CASRGFPSGANVLTF. The DNA for the CDR3 is TGTGCCAGCAGGGGCTTCCCCTCTGGGGCCAACGTCCTGACTTTC.